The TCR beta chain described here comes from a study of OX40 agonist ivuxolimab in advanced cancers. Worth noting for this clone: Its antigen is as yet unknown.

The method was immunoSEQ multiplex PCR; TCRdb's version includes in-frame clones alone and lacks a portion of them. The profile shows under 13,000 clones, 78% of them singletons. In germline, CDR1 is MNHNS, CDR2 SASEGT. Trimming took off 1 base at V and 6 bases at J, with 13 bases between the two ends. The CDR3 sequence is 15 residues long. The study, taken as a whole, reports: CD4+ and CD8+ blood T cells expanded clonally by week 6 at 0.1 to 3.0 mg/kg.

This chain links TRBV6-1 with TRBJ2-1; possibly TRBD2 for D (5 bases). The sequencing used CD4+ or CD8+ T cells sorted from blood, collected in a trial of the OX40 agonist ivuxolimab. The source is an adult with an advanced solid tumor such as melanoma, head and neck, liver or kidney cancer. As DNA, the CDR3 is TGTGCCAGCAGTGAAGAGACCAGCGGCGTCAATGAGCAGTTCTTC. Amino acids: CASSEETSGVNEQFF.